Here is one T cell receptor beta chain with its context. The CDR3 has 15 amino acids. V was trimmed by 0 bases and J by 9 bases, leaving 16 bases between them. From germline, CDR1 is SGHRS and CDR2 YFSETQ. The data are from a study of T cell changes during pregnancy in multiple sclerosis. The protocol was immunoSEQ multiplex PCR, while the TCRdb copy is restricted to in-frame clones and leaves out a portion. The sample includes roughly 15,000 clones, roughly 80% of them seen just once. This receptor was obtained from a female donor in good health, enrolled as a control in a pregnancy study. This sequence joins TRBV5-1 and TRBJ2-1; possibly TRBD1 for D (7 bases). This sample comprised CD8+ T cells from peripheral blood mononuclear cells, obtained in the third trimester of pregnancy. The CDR3 DNA reads TGCGCCAGCAGCTTGGCCTCAGGGGGGCAAAGTGAGCAGTTCTTC. Its translation is CASSLASGGQSEQFF. Using reference TRBV5-1 and TRBJ2-1 for the parts outside the CDR3, the full variable domain is KAGVTQTPRYLIKTRGQQVTLSCSPISGHRSVSWYQQTPGQGLQFLFEYFSETQRNKGNFPGRFSGRQFSNSRSEMNVSTLELGDSALYLCASSLASGGQSEQFFGPGTRLTVL.